Listed below are T cell receptor beta chains from one sample, sequenced in a study of OX40 agonist ivuxolimab in advanced cancers. Some clones are missing from TCRdb's copy, which holds only in-frame ones; the method was immunoSEQ multiplex PCR. Found here are over 45,000 clones, nearly 95% of them singletons; the top ten hold around 19%. The input for sequencing was CD4+ or CD8+ T cells sorted from blood, taken in a trial of the OX40 agonist ivuxolimab. These TCRs come from an adult with an advanced solid tumor such as melanoma, head and neck, liver or kidney cancer. CDR3s include the opening cysteine and the closing phenylalanine or tryptophan. The D gene is left open where the match is weak.

D gene,J gene,V gene,CDR3 protein,CDR3 DNA
.,TRBJ1-1,TRBV28,CASSFSGGDTEAFF,TGTGCCAGCAGTTTTAGCGGGGGGGACACTGAAGCTTTCTTT
.,TRBJ2-1,TRBV7-9,CASSSPDENNEQFF,TGTGCCAGCAGCTCTCCGGACGAGAACAATGAGCAGTTCTTC
TRBD1,TRBJ2-6,TRBV7-6,CASSPGQGNGANVLTF,TGTGCCAGCAGCCCGGGACAGGGGAACGGGGCCAACGTCCTGACTTTC
TRBD2,TRBJ2-7,TRBV13,CASSFPDSGRTF,TGTGCCAGCAGCTTCCCGGATAGCGGGAGGACCTTC
TRBD1,TRBJ2-7,TRBV11-2,CASSLVWDSTYEQYF,TGTGCCAGCAGCTTAGTTTGGGACAGCACCTACGAGCAGTACTTC
.,TRBJ2-4,TRBV7-9,CASSTHGGDLGKNIQYF,TGTGCCAGCAGCACACACGGAGGGGATTTGGGCAAAAACATTCAGTACTTC
TRBD2,TRBJ2-5,TRBV27,CASSVGTSGRETQYF,TGTGCCAGCAGTGTCGGGACTAGCGGGAGAGAGACCCAGTACTTC
.,TRBJ2-7,TRBV6-6,CASSYSGGGGSYEQYF,TGTGCCAGCAGTTACTCAGGGGGGGGAGGGTCCTACGAGCAGTACTTC
TRBD1,TRBJ1-1,TRBV19,CASIPITTRGQENTEAFF,TGTGCCAGTATCCCAATAACGACCAGGGGGCAGGAGAACACTGAAGCTTTCTTT
.,TRBJ2-7,TRBV4-3,CASSQDWYERNPAYEQYF,TGCGCCAGCAGCCAAGATTGGTACGAACGAAACCCCGCCTACGAGCAGTACTTC
.,TRBJ2-7,TRBV5-6,CASSLVREQYF,TGTGCCAGCAGCTTGGTCCGCGAGCAGTACTTC
TRBD2,TRBJ2-2,TRBV7-9,CASTGSGGGNWEAGELFF,TGTGCCAGCACCGGCTCGGGAGGGGGTAATTGGGAAGCCGGGGAGCTGTTTTTT
.,TRBJ2-1,TRBV28,CASSSLRVEIDNEQFF,TGTGCCAGCAGTTCCCTCCGGGTCGAGATAGACAATGAGCAGTTCTTC
TRBD1,TRBJ2-7,TRBV2,CASSDLRQGSYEQYF,TGTGCCAGCAGTGATCTGAGACAGGGATCCTACGAGCAGTACTTC
TRBD2,TRBJ2-7,TRBV7-2,CASSLGLAGGSEQYF,TGTGCCAGCAGCTTAGGACTAGCGGGAGGCTCCGAGCAGTACTTC
.,TRBJ1-2,TRBV5-5,CASSTQAGRSEGGYTF,TGTGCCAGCAGCACCCAGGCAGGACGGTCCGAAGGTGGCTACACCTTC
TRBD2,TRBJ2-3,TRBV7-9,CASSSSSGEGDTQYF,TGTGCCAGCAGCTCTTCTAGCGGGGAGGGGGATACGCAGTATTTT
.,TRBJ1-1,TRBV6-6,CASSYGGQEAFF,TGTGCCAGCAGTTACGGGGGCCAGGAAGCTTTCTTT
.,TRBJ2-1,TRBV27,CASSLWEGGNEQFF,TGTGCCAGCAGTTTATGGGAGGGGGGCAATGAGCAGTTCTTC
.,TRBJ2-2,TRBV19,CASSINLGGELFF,TGTGCCAGTAGTATAAACCTCGGCGGGGAGCTGTTTTTT
.,TRBJ2-1,TRBV11-2,CASSPQASVFVFF,TGTGCCAGCAGCCCCCAGGCTAGCGTGTTCGTGTTCTTC
.,TRBJ1-5,TRBV30,CAWSVSGNQPQHF,TGTGCCTGGAGTGTATCTGGGAATCAGCCCCAGCATTTT